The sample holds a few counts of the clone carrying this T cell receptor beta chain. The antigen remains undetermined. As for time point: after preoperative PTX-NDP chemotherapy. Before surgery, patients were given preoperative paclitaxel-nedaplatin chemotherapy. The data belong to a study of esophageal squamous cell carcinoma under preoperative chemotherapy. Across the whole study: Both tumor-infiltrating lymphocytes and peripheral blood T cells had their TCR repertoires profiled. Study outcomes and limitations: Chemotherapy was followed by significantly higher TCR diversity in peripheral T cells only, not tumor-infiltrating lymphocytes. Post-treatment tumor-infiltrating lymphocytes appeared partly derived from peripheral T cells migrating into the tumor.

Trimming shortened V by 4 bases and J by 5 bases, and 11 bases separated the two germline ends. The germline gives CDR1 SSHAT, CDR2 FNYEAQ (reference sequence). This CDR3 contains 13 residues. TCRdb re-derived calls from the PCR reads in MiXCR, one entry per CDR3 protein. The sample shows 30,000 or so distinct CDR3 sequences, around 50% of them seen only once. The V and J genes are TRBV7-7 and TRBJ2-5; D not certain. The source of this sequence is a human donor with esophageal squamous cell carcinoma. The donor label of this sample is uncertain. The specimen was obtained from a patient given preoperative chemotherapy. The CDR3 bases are TGTGCCAGCAGCTCCGCAAGTAAGGAGACCCAGTACTTC. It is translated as CASSSASKETQYF. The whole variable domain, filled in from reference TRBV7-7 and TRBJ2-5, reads GAGVSQSPRYKVTKRGQDVTLRCDPISSHATLYWYQQALGQGPEFLTYFNYEAQPDKSGLPSDRFSAERPEGSISTLTIQRTEQRDSAMYRCASSSASKETQYFGPGTRLLVL.